The sequence of this TCR beta chain was determined in a study of tumor and adjacent non-tumor tissue in lung cancer. Background on the study: Each sample yielded 3.5 million to 5 million productive TCRbeta reads on average. Broader study findings: Significantly higher TCR diversity was found in tumor than normal lung.

A word on this clonotype: Antigen unknown.

Three rounds of nested PCR, following a modified ARM-PCR protocol, produced the TCRbeta library. TCRdb passed the multiplex PCR reads through MiXCR, listing each CDR3 protein once. The sample yields tens of thousands of distinct CDR3 sequences, roughly 62% seen once. No cell sorting was done before RNA was extracted from the tissue. This non-tumor lung sample came from over 3 cm beyond the tumor edge. This CDR3 spans 12 amino acids. CDR1 is SGHAT, CDR2 FQNNGV, per germline. This TCR was sampled from a woman between 40 and 55 years old with non-small cell lung cancer. Sequenced input: distant non-tumor lung tissue. The V call is TRBV11-2, the J call TRBJ2-7; perhaps TRBD2 as D (6 bases). The CDR3 here is CPGSSDYYEQYF. CDR3 coding DNA: TGTCCCGGCAGCTCGGACTACTACGAGCAGTACTTC.